This T cell receptor beta chain was recorded in a study of shared clonotypes between healthy human individuals. Assay used: immunoSEQ multiplex PCR; TCRdb lists only in-frame clones, some missing. The table lists about 1 million clones, around 76% of them singletons. Concerning this clone itself: The antigen is not known.

Whole-study results and caveats: Researchers sampled blood only, noting tissue repertoires likely differ.

CDR1 SGHTA and CDR2 FQGNSA come from the germline V gene. V was shortened by 5 bases and J by 1 base, with 9 bases between the two germline ends. The CDR3 sequence is 13 residues long. The receptor was isolated from a man between 18 and 29 years old in good health. The sample taken for sequencing was memory CD4+ T cells sorted from blood. The subset denotes: CD45RA-negative fraction. This sequence joins TRBV7-2 and TRBJ2-7; the D is unclear. CDR3 amino acids: CASSAPASYEQYF. CDR3 DNA sequence: TGTGCCAGCAGCGCTCCCGCATCCTACGAGCAGTACTTC.